Given below is one T cell receptor beta chain in context. The data were taken from a study of blood T cell repertoires in COVID-19. The overall study: COVID-19 samples collected from the United States, Italy and Spain covered acute and convalescent phases. T cells, B-cell-depleted T cells, or PBMCs supplied cDNA or gDNA.

Generated by immunoSEQ multiplex PCR, the TCRdb table keeps only in-frame clones and is missing some. This table has roughly 120,000 clones, about 80% appearing once. V lost 2 bases and J 3 bases, leaving 13 bases between the germline ends. Germline loops: CDR1 MDHEN, CDR2 SYDVKM. The CDR3 runs to 15 residues. This TCR came from a man aged 65 to 79 with active or convalescent COVID-19. The sequenced sample consisted of peripheral blood. V usage is TRBV28 and J usage is TRBJ1-2, with a possible D match to TRBD1 (6 bases). In nucleotides, the CDR3 is TGTGCCAGCAGTTTAGCAGGGGCGTTTGACTATGGCTACACCTTC. Translated: CASSLAGAFDYGYTF.